These 22 T cell receptor beta chains originate from one sample sequenced in a study of blood T cells in healthy people across ages. For the second PCR, which ran for 7 to 11 cycles, a sample-barcoded 5' primer and a J-beta primer mix were used. TCRdb re-derived calls from the 5' RACE reads in MiXCR, one entry per CDR3 protein. The sample has about 900,000 distinct CDR3 sequences; 48% are singletons. What was sequenced was blood. The receptor set was obtained from a young man in good health.

This chain joins TRBV9 and TRBJ2-7; 7 nucleotides align to TRBD2. V was clipped by 4 bases and J by 2 bases; unmatched bases: 6. The CDR3 has 14 amino acids. Germline V gene sequence: CDR1 SGDLS, CDR2 YYNGEE. The CDR3 region is CASSPTSHAYEQYF. The CDR3 region has the DNA TGTGCCAGCAGCCCGACTAGCCATGCCTACGAGCAGTACTTC.

V usage is TRBV25-1 and J usage is TRBJ2-3, with no clear D. CDR1 and CDR2 from the germline V gene are MGHDK and SYGVNS. Trimming cost V 2 bases and J 2 bases, with 8 bases left between them. There are 14 residues in the CDR3. Here the CDR3 reads CASSEEVATDTQYF. The CDR3, as DNA: TGTGCCAGCAGTGAAGAGGTCGCCACAGATACGCAGTATTTT.

This clonotype was observed a handful of times. This chain connects TRBV4-2 to TRBJ1-1, with D unclear. Germline V gene data show CDR1 as LGHNA and CDR2 as YNFKEQ. This CDR3 has 14 amino acids. Trimming took off 8 bases at V and 0 bases at J, with 13 bases between the two ends. CDR3 sequence: CASRVGTMNTEAFF. CDR3 bases: TGTGCCAGCCGAGTAGGAACTATGAACACTGAAGCTTTCTTT.

The sample holds a few counts of this clonotype. J is TRBJ1-2 and V is TRBV3-1; 9 bases are shared with TRBD1. Per germline, CDR1 LGHDT and CDR2 YNNKEL (reference sequence). V was clipped by 0 bases and J by 0 bases; unmatched bases: 2. CDR3 length: 16 amino acids. The CDR3 coding sequence is TGTGCCAGCAGCCAAGATGGACAGGGGACTAACTATGGCTACACCTTC. Translating gives CASSQDGQGTNYGYTF.

This sequence joins TRBV20-1 and TRBJ1-5; D remains unclear. V was clipped by 3 bases and J by 5 bases, with 17 bases between them. CDR1 and CDR2 (germline): DFQATT, SNEGSKA (reference sequence). The CDR3 is 15 residues long. The CDR3 sequence is CSARSTASLYQPQHF. The DNA of the CDR3 is TGCAGTGCTAGGTCCACCGCAAGCCTATATCAGCCCCAGCATTTT.

The chain joins TRBV27 to TRBJ2-3; D might be TRBD2 (5 bases). The V gene's germline CDR1 is MNHEY and CDR2 SMNVEV (reference sequence). The V gene lost 6 bases and the J gene lost 3 bases, with 16 bases spanning the gap. This CDR3 is built from 15 residues. DNA for the CDR3: TGTGCCAGCAGCCTATATAGGGAGAGGACAGATACGCAGTATTTT. Its translation: CASSLYRERTDTQYF.

J is TRBJ1-2 and V is TRBV29-1, with unresolved D. V was trimmed by 4 bases and J by 4 bases, leaving 13 bases between them. The V gene's germline CDR1 is SQVTM and CDR2 ANQGSEA. The CDR3 is made up of 13 amino acids. The CDR3 nucleotides read TGCAGCGTTGTCGGAGGGAAGGGCTATGGCTACACCTTC. Its protein is CSVVGGKGYGYTF.

V usage is TRBV20-1 and J usage is TRBJ1-2, with 11 positions matching TRBD1. V dropped 3 bases and J dropped 0; count of bases not matched to a gene: 12. Germline CDR1 reads DFQATT; CDR2 reads SNEGSKA (reference sequence). CDR3 length: 18 residues. The CDR3 region is CSASGQGAINLANYGYTF. The CDR3 DNA reads TGCAGTGCTAGCGGACAGGGGGCGATCAATTTAGCTAACTATGGCTACACCTTC.

The chain combines TRBV20-1 with TRBJ2-1; 7 nucleotides line up with TRBD2. Germline V gives CDR1 DFQATT, CDR2 SNEGSKA (reference sequence). The V and J ends lost 3 bases and 7 bases, in that order; junction bases with no gene match: 3. The CDR3 sequence is 12 residues long. CDR3 loop: CSASVGGNEQFF. In nucleotides, the CDR3 is TGCAGTGCTAGCGTCGGGGGGAATGAGCAGTTCTTC.

The genes are TRBV4-1 and TRBJ1-2; D might be TRBD1 (6 bases). The CDR3 totals 15 residues. CDR1 is MGHRA, CDR2 YSYEKL, per germline. Trimming removed 5 bases from V and 5 bases from J, with 18 bases in between. Here the CDR3 DNA reads TGCGCCAGCAGCTCGAATTCGGGACATCTATATGGCTACACCTTC. It specifies CASSSNSGHLYGYTF.

The chain combines TRBV20-1 with TRBJ2-1; tentative D call: TRBD1 (6 bases). Germline CDR1 and CDR2: DFQATT and SNEGSKA (reference sequence). CDR3 length: 14 residues. V gave up 2 bases and J gave up 10 bases, with 18 bases separating them. Written as DNA, the CDR3 is TGCAGTGCTAGATTACCGGGACATCGCTCGGAGCAGTTCTTC. Amino acids: CSARLPGHRSEQFF.

The genes are TRBV6-1 and TRBJ2-7, with TRBD1 identical over 10 bases. The V gene end was trimmed by 7 bases and the J gene end by 1 base; junction bases not matched to a gene: 7. There are 15 residues in the CDR3. Germline CDR1 and CDR2: MNHNS and SASEGT. The CDR3 sequence: CASNYLDRGSYEQYF. CDR3 coding DNA: TGTGCCAGCAATTATCTGGACAGGGGGTCCTACGAGCAGTACTTC.

This chain connects TRBV6-5 to TRBJ1-2, with TRBD1 as a possible D gene (6 bases). Germline V CDR1 and CDR2: MNHEY, SVGAGI. Between the trimmed V and J ends, which lost 2 bases and 0 bases, there was a span of 10 bases. The CDR3 is 15 amino acids. The CDR3 is CASSYQGGTNYGYTF. The CDR3 nucleotides are TGTGCCAGCAGTTACCAAGGGGGTACTAACTATGGCTACACCTTC.

Turning to this clonotype: At one end the junction does not follow the germline gene, possibly because of a read error. The V gene is TRBV20-1, the J gene TRBJ2-3, with TRBD1 identical over 10 bases. The germline CDR1 and CDR2 sequences are DFQATT and SNEGSKA (reference sequence). The CDR3 has 14 residues. The chain's CDR3 is CSAKGQGSTDRQYF. The DNA of the CDR3 is TGCAGTGCCAAGGGACAGGGGAGCACAGATAGGCAGTATTTT.

Notes on this clonotype: Mismatch with germline at one junction end may stem from a read error. The chain is built from TRBV12-3 or TRBV12-4 and TRBJ2-2; D possibly matches TRBD1 or TRBD2 (6 bases each). The CDR3 is made up of 11 amino acids. CDR3 coding DNA: TGTGCCAGCAGTTGGAAGGGGGGGCTGTTTTTT. It specifies CASSWKGGLFF.

CDR3 region: CAISESRSRHGYTF. The CDR3 DNA reads TGTGCCATCAGTGAGTCGCGTAGCCGGCATGGCTACACCTTC. This chain links TRBV10-3 with TRBJ1-2; no definite D call. Per germline, CDR1 ENHRY and CDR2 SYGVKD. The CDR3 has 14 residues. V was cut by 0 bases and J by 6 bases, with 11 bases left in between.

The chain recombines TRBV6-5 with TRBJ1-1; TRBD1 is a possible D gene (5 bases). The CDR3 covers 14 residues. Between the trimmed V and J ends, which lost 4 bases and 10 bases, there was a span of 19 bases. Per the germline V gene, CDR1 is MNHEY and CDR2 is SVGAGI. For the CDR3, the DNA is TGTGCCAGCAGTTCCCGGGACGCCCAGTTCGCAGCTTTCTTT. It translates to CASSSRDAQFAAFF.

V gene TRBV7-9 combines with J gene TRBJ1-5; 7 nucleotides match TRBD1. V was clipped by 4 bases and J by 4 bases; unmatched bases: 7. The CDR3 runs to 15 residues. CDR1 SEHNR and CDR2 FQNEAQ come from the germline V gene (reference sequence). This CDR3 reads CASSSPGTENQPQHF. The CDR3 bases are TGTGCCAGCAGCTCCCCCGGGACAGAAAATCAGCCCCAGCATTTT.

This chain links TRBV11-3 with TRBJ2-1; TRBD2 matches 12 bases. The junction had 13 bases not matched to a gene; V was cut back by 5 bases and J by 2 bases. Germline V gene sequence: CDR1 SGHNT, CDR2 YENEEA. This CDR3 region has 19 residues. CDR3 amino acids: CASSPRLAGADITYNEQFF. In DNA, the CDR3 is TGTGCCAGCAGCCCAAGACTAGCGGGGGCCGATATCACCTACAATGAGCAGTTCTTC.

This clonotype was counted between two and nine times. This rearrangement joins TRBV4-2 to TRBJ2-5; D remains unclear. The J call may be faulty, since TRBJ2-1 better matches the DNA end. CDR1 and CDR2 (germline): LGHNA, YNFKEQ. The CDR3 runs to 14 residues. The CDR3 sequence: CASSQDLHQETQFF. Here the CDR3 DNA reads TGTGCCAGCAGCCAAGACCTCCACCAAGAGACCCAGTTCTTC.

The chain is built from TRBV24-1 and TRBJ2-3, with a weak D call TRBD1 (6 bases). This CDR3 is built from 16 residues. Per the germline V gene, CDR1 is KGHDR and CDR2 is SFDVKD. The V end was cut by 4 bases, the J end by 0 bases, with 13 bases between. This chain's CDR3 is CATSDPRRGSTDTQYF. The CDR3, as DNA: TGTGCCACCAGTGACCCTCGAAGGGGGAGCACAGATACGCAGTATTTT.

This clonotype was observed many times. A much larger clone differs from this one at a single base, so this may be a read error. The chain carries TRBV20-1 and TRBJ2-1; D remains unclear. The DNA end is more similar to TRBJ2-7, so the J call may be wrong. Germline V lookup: CDR1 DFQATT, CDR2 SNEGSKA (reference sequence). The CDR3 has 13 residues. The CDR3 region is CSAPSSSYNEQYF. The CDR3 region has the DNA TGCAGTGCCCCCAGTTCTTCCTACAATGAGCAGTACTTC.